This T cell receptor beta chain stems from a study of identical twins (dated by TCRdb to about 2016). With regard to the full study: TCR alpha and beta repertoires from monozygotic twins, unrelated adults of various ages and cord blood were deep-sequenced to test whether fetal clonotypes persist. To rule out contamination, replicate twin experiments were performed at different times with different library preparation protocols. What the authors observed across the whole study: Because the same donors could not be followed over many years, the conclusions relied on cross-sectional statistical analysis. Fewer insertions were carried by abundant cord blood beta clonotypes, a similar but weaker trend appeared in young adult naive repertoires, and no such trend appeared in memory repertoires. In monozygotic twins, recombination models systematically underestimated out-of-frame TCR alpha sharing, but the models matched the sharing seen between unrelated individuals. Compared with coincidental sharing between unrelated individuals, out-of-frame TCR alpha sequences shared between twins showed an excess of sequences with low generation probability. Excess twin sharing in beta out-of-frame sequences was weaker because fewer shared sequences lowered the signal-to-noise ratio. Zero-insertion analyses could be partly confounded by invariant T cells such as MAIT and iNKT, though diverse VJ usage argued against such confounding for most clonotypes.

From its cysteine to its phenylalanine, the CDR3 spans 12 amino acids. Left in the record is the CDR3 DNA by itself, 36 bases read in frame from the first base. Library preparation was by 5' RACE. The sample was run on an Illumina HiSeq 2000. A universal primer binding site was introduced by template switching, and a unique molecular identifier was present in the final cDNA, enabling accurate counting of TCR cDNA molecules. Specific primers in the conserved constant-segment region were used to synthesize first-strand cDNA for TCR alpha and beta chains. Each cDNA library was double barcoded, with a SMART-Mk sample barcode plus Illumina barcodes, to control for contamination. TruSeq adapter sequences and Illumina sample barcodes were added in two successive PCR steps. Sequencing of the TCR alpha and beta cDNA libraries was done on the Illumina HiSeq platform using custom primers. From the authors' description of their analysis: Unique molecular identifiers were extracted from raw reads with MiGEC, and CDR3 positions were determined with MiXCR. For each individual, recombination models were inferred using an EM algorithm with the repgenHMM and IGoR tools. Shared clonotypes were analyzed with the tcR package in R, and sharing was normalized by the product of cloneset sizes. To study raw recombination without the effects of thymic and clonal selection, out-of-frame nonproductive sequences were analyzed. TCRdb reanalyzed the raw reads on its own, using fastp at Q25 for trimming and MiXCR for clone calling, and kept in-frame beta chains. Rows matching on CDR3 protein sequence are summarized as one entry with the most common DNA and genes. These V and J calls are TCRdb output, not the study's own analysis. The sample table holds around 470,000 distinct CDR3 sequences, of which about 14% were seen once. About 0.53% of the sample is in the top ten clones.

Only healthy Caucasian donors were included. Three pairs of female monozygotic twins, all aged about 18 to 29 years, made up the twin cohort. Positive isolation kits from Invitrogen were used to isolate CD4+ and CD8+ T cell populations. The sample holds many counts of this clonotype. Its antigen is currently not known. At one of its ends the junction is not consistent with the germline gene, which may arise from a read error. This same sample was also part of a study on yellow fever vaccine responses in identical twins. The second source states: The authors reported that the T cell response to vaccination in identical twins appeared partly convergent and partly personalized. In identical twins, the study followed T cell clones that responded to the vaccine with precision.

In this chain, TRBV12-3 or TRBV12-4 is recombined with TRBJ2-5; TRBD2 could be the D gene, as 6 bases match. The TCR originated in a woman aged 18-29 years in good health. Sequencing input: CD4+ T cells sorted from blood. Here the CDR3 is given as CASSQVPGRKNF. The base sequence is TGTGCCAGCAGTCAAGTGCCAGGGAGGAAGAACTTC.